This passage covers 30 T cell receptor beta chains from one sample sequenced in a study of T cell responses to AZD1222 COVID-19 vaccine. Only in-frame clones appear in the TCRdb table, and some are missing; sequencing was by immunoSEQ multiplex PCR. The sample holds around 80,000 clones; about 88% are singletons and the top ten take 9.5% to 13%. Sequences were derived from peripheral blood, sampled on day 0 of AZD1222 vaccination. Every receptor here comes from an adult in good health.

J is TRBJ2-5 and V is TRBV6-4; tentatively, D is TRBD1 (6 bases). Per the germline V gene, CDR1 is MRHNA and CDR2 is SNTAGT. The CDR3 length is 13 residues. Trimming removed 5 bases from V and 5 bases from J, with 12 bases in between. CDR3 sequence: CASSPGARETQYF. The CDR3 bases are TGTGCCAGCAGTCCAGGGGCCCGGGAGACCCAGTACTTC.

This chain uses TRBV15 with TRBJ1-5; D is ambiguous. Trimming took off 6 bases at V and 6 bases at J, with 12 bases between the two ends. The length of the CDR3 is 13 residues. The germline CDR1 and CDR2 sequences are LNHNV and YYDKDF (reference sequence). For the CDR3, the DNA is TGTGCCACCAGTAGCCTAGTTTCTCAGCCCCAGCATTTT. Its translation is CATSSLVSQPQHF. The whole variable domain, filled in from reference TRBV15 and TRBJ1-5, reads DAMVIQNPRYQVTQFGKPVTLSCSQTLNHNVMYWYQQKSSQAPKLLFHYYDKDFNNEADTPDNFQSRRPNTSFCFLDIRSPGLGDTAMYLCATSSLVSQPQHFGDGTRLSIL.

The CDR3 nucleotides read TGTGCCAGCAGCCAAGCGGGCACGGGAGAGACCCAGTACTTC. The encoded protein is CASSQAGTGETQYF. The chain links TRBV3-1 (or the pseudogene TRBV3-2) to TRBJ2-5, with no clear D. Germline assignment: CDR1 LGHDT and CDR2 YNNKEL (reference sequence). The CDR3 length is 14 residues. V was trimmed by 1 base and J by 4 bases, leaving 10 bases between them.

The V gene is TRBV29-1, the J gene TRBJ2-1; either TRBD1 or TRBD2 may fit D (6 bases each). V lost 0 bases to trimming and J lost 8 bases, with 26 bases between them. The CDR3 consists of 18 residues. Germline V lookup: CDR1 SQVTM, CDR2 ANQGSEA. CDR3 DNA: TGCAGCGTTGAAGATACAGGGCGACGGGAGTGGGGTAGAGATGAGCAGTTCTTC. It yields the protein CSVEDTGRREWGRDEQFF.

The chain is built from TRBV11-2 and TRBJ2-7, with 7 positions matching TRBD2. V shed 2 bases and J 5 bases; nucleotides not matched to a gene: 9. The germline gives CDR1 SGHAT, CDR2 FQNNGV. The CDR3 has 15 amino acids. The CDR3 reads CASSLFGGRVDEQYF. The CDR3 region has the DNA TGTGCCAGCAGCTTATTCGGCGGGAGAGTCGACGAGCAGTACTTC. The variable domain in full, completed from reference TRBV11-2 and TRBJ2-7, reads EAGVAQSPRYKIIEKRQSVAFWCNPISGHATLYWYQQILGQGPKLLIQFQNNGVVDDSQLPKDRFSAERLKGVDSTLKIQPAKLEDSAVYLCASSLFGGRVDEQYFGPGTRLTVT.

The rearrangement uses TRBV2 and TRBJ1-2, with a weak D call TRBD1 (6 bases). The length of the CDR3 is 13 residues. The V and J ends lost 6 bases and 4 bases respectively, with 12 bases between them. Germline assignment: CDR1 SNHLY and CDR2 FYNNEI. Written as DNA, the CDR3 is TGTGCCAGCAGCGAACGACAGGTCTATGGCTACACCTTC. This sequence encodes CASSERQVYGYTF.

The chain recombines TRBV6-2 or TRBV6-3 with TRBJ2-5; tentative D call: TRBD1 (5 bases). Germline values: CDR1 MNHEY, CDR2 SVGEGT. The CDR3 contains 14 residues. The V end lost 5 bases, the J end lost 3 bases, and 13 bases lay between the germline ends. In DNA, the CDR3 is TGTGCCAGCAGTACACAGGATACTAAAGAGACCCAGTACTTC. It yields the protein CASSTQDTKETQYF.

This chain uses TRBV28 with TRBJ2-7; a weak D match, TRBD1 (6 bases). Germline values: CDR1 MDHEN, CDR2 SYDVKM. V was pared by 5 bases and J by 1 base, with 12 bases between. CDR3 size: 14 residues. CDR3 in DNA: TGTGCCAGCAGTACTCTGGACAGATCCTACGAGCAGTACTTC. This sequence encodes CASSTLDRSYEQYF.

The chain employs TRBV7-3 and TRBJ2-4; 9 nucleotides align to TRBD2. The germline CDR1 and CDR2 sequences are SGHTA and FQGTGA. The CDR3 runs to 16 residues. With V trimmed by 7 bases and J by 0 bases, 7 bases remained unmatched. DNA of the CDR3: TGTGCCAGCAATGGGCTAGCGGGGATAGCCAAAAACATTCAGTACTTC. This codes for CASNGLAGIAKNIQYF.

The rearrangement links TRBV19 to TRBJ2-7, with 11 bases fitting TRBD2. Germline assignment: CDR1 LNHDA and CDR2 SQIVND (reference sequence). V was pared by 5 bases and J by 2 bases, with 5 bases of the junction left unmatched. There are 15 residues in the CDR3. CDR3 DNA: TGTGCCAGTAGTTTAGCGGGAGGGCCGGCCTACGAGCAGTACTTC. Amino acids: CASSLAGGPAYEQYF.

The genes are TRBV29-1 and TRBJ2-7, with TRBD2 identical over 14 bases. CDR3 size: 16 residues. Trimming removed 6 bases from V and 3 bases from J; junction bases left unmatched: 10. Per the germline V gene, CDR1 is SQVTM and CDR2 is ANQGSEA. The CDR3 DNA sequence: TGCAGCGTGGTCGGACTAGCGGGGGGAAGCCGCTACGAGCAGTACTTC. Translated: CSVVGLAGGSRYEQYF.

This chain connects TRBV10-1 to TRBJ2-5; TRBD2 agrees at 7 bases. V shed 0 bases and J 5 bases; nucleotides not matched to a gene: 3. Germline lookup yields CDR1 WNHNN and CDR2 SYGVQD (reference sequence). The CDR3 has 14 residues. CDR3 in amino acids: CASSESQLAETQYF. The DNA of the CDR3 is TGCGCCAGCAGTGAGTCGCAACTAGCGGAGACCCAGTACTTC.

The V call is TRBV25-1, the J call TRBJ2-5, with D uncertain. Trimming cost V 1 base and J 5 bases, with 8 bases left between them. There are 13 residues in the CDR3. Germline CDR1 is MGHDK and CDR2 is SYGVNS. CDR3 in amino acids: CASSESPGETQYF. In DNA form, the CDR3 reads TGTGCCAGCAGTGAATCACCCGGGGAGACCCAGTACTTC.

For this clone: Within the sample, other DNA sequences also encode this same CDR3. The rearrangement uses TRBV5-1 and TRBJ1-2; unclear D gene. V lost 0 bases and J 1 base, leaving 1 base between the germline ends. Germline V lookup: CDR1 SGHRS, CDR2 YFSETQ. The CDR3 length is 12 residues. This chain's CDR3 is CASSLGNYGYTF. The CDR3 DNA reads as TGCGCCAGCAGCTTGGGTAACTATGGCTACACCTTC.

This chain connects TRBV15 to TRBJ2-1; 8 bases are a match to TRBD2. V was clipped by 3 bases and J by 6 bases; unmatched bases: 4. Germline assignment: CDR1 LNHNV and CDR2 YYDKDF (reference sequence). The CDR3 extends over 14 amino acids. The chain's CDR3 is CATSSRGGGNEQFF. The CDR3 DNA sequence: TGTGCCACCAGCAGCCGGGGGGGAGGCAATGAGCAGTTCTTC.

The chain links TRBV19 to TRBJ1-5, with a possible D match to TRBD1 (6 bases). From germline, CDR1 is LNHDA and CDR2 SQIVND (reference sequence). This CDR3 has 15 amino acids. The germline V and J ends were trimmed by 3 bases and 2 bases, with 11 bases remaining between them. The CDR3 DNA sequence: TGTGCCAGTAGTATTAGAGGGGGGGGCAATCAGCCCCAGCATTTT. Amino acid sequence: CASSIRGGGNQPQHF.

The CDR3 loop reads CASSLVGGRENEQFF. The CDR3 coding sequence is TGCGCCAGCAGCTTGGTGGGGGGACGGGAGAATGAGCAGTTCTTC. The chain is built from TRBV5-1 and TRBJ2-1, with D possibly being TRBD2 (6 bases). The V end lost 0 bases, the J end lost 7 bases, and 14 bases lay between the germline ends. Germline V gene lookup returns CDR1 SGHRS and CDR2 YFSETQ. The CDR3 has 15 amino acids. Together with reference TRBV5-1 and TRBJ2-1, the CDR3 gives the full variable domain: KAGVTQTPRYLIKTRGQQVTLSCSPISGHRSVSWYQQTPGQGLQFLFEYFSETQRNKGNFPGRFSGRQFSNSRSEMNVSTLELGDSALYLCASSLVGGRENEQFFGPGTRLTVL.

The rearrangement joins TRBV19 to TRBJ1-6; the D is unclear. V was cut by 5 bases and J by 10 bases, with 15 bases left in between. This CDR3 is built from 14 residues. Per the germline V gene, CDR1 is LNHDA and CDR2 is SQIVND (reference sequence). CDR3 sequence (DNA): TGTGCCAGTAGTGCCACCTTCACGGAATCACCCCTCCACTTT. Protein product: CASSATFTESPLHF.

This chain links TRBV28 with TRBJ1-5; D is undetermined. CDR1 MDHEN and CDR2 SYDVKM come from the germline V gene. V lost 2 bases and J 2 bases, leaving 13 bases between the germline ends. The CDR3 is made up of 16 amino acids. CDR3 sequence reads: CASSLAATPGNQPQHF. The CDR3 DNA follows: TGTGCCAGCAGTTTAGCGGCAACTCCTGGCAATCAGCCCCAGCATTTT.

The J gene is TRBJ2-1, the V gene TRBV7-8; D ambiguous. With 2 bases removed from V and 4 bases from J, the gap between germline ends came to 12 bases. Germline V gene data show CDR1 as SGHVS and CDR2 as FQNEAQ. The length of the CDR3 is 15 residues. The CDR3: CASSLYVSAYNEQFF. CDR3 nucleotides: TGTGCCAGCAGCTTATATGTTAGTGCTTACAATGAGCAGTTCTTC.

The chain uses TRBV5-1 and TRBJ2-1, with 7 bases that match TRBD1. Germline lookup yields CDR1 SGHRS and CDR2 YFSETQ. Losses at the gene ends were 4 bases for V and 4 bases for J; bases not matched to a gene: 14. The CDR3 has 17 residues. The CDR3 DNA sequence: TGCGCCAGCAGCCCCAGTCCGGGACAGAGCCTTTACAATGAGCAGTTCTTC. Protein sequence: CASSPSPGQSLYNEQFF.

V usage is TRBV14 and J usage is TRBJ2-3; D is uncertain. V was cut by 1 base and J by 7 bases, with 6 bases left in between. Per the germline V gene, CDR1 is SGHDN and CDR2 is FVKESK. The CDR3 extends over 12 amino acids. The CDR3 DNA sequence: TGTGCCAGCAGCCAAGCCAGATATACGCAGTATTTT. Translation gives CASSQARYTQYF.

The chain uses TRBV6-5 and TRBJ2-7, with D uncertain. Germline V gives CDR1 MNHEY, CDR2 SVGAGI. V lost 5 bases and J 7 bases, leaving 12 bases between the germline ends. The CDR3 sequence is 12 residues long. The CDR3 is CASSPTSREQYF. As DNA, the CDR3 is TGTGCCAGCAGTCCAACGTCACGGGAGCAGTACTTC.

This chain links TRBV7-9 with TRBJ1-4; 7 positions match TRBD1. This CDR3 is 15 amino acids long. V lost 5 bases and J lost 8; bases outside the gene matches: 11. Germline assignment: CDR1 SEHNR and CDR2 FQNEAQ (reference sequence). The CDR3 reads CASSPRQGPVEKLFF. DNA for the CDR3: TGTGCCAGCAGCCCTCGACAGGGACCAGTCGAAAAACTGTTTTTT.

CDR3 loop: CASSLAGPGQPQHF. The CDR3 nucleotides read TGCGCCAGCAGCTTGGCGGGGCCCGGTCAGCCCCAGCATTTT. The chain combines TRBV5-1 with TRBJ1-5; possible D gene TRBD1, 5 bases. CDR3 size: 14 residues. Per the germline V gene, CDR1 is SGHRS and CDR2 is YFSETQ. The V end was cut by 0 bases, the J end by 6 bases, with 10 bases between.

The chain is built from TRBV7-8 and TRBJ2-2, with D uncertain. This CDR3 is 14 amino acids long. The V and J ends lost 3 bases and 5 bases respectively, with 10 bases between them. Germline CDR1 SGHVS, CDR2 FQNEAQ. CDR3 DNA sequence: TGTGCCAGCAGCTTCAACAGAGCGACCGGGGAGCTGTTTTTT. As protein: CASSFNRATGELFF.

The count of this clone is one. This chain joins TRBV2 and TRBJ2-7, with D perhaps TRBD2 (5 bases). Germline loops: CDR1 SNHLY, CDR2 FYNNEI. V dropped 6 bases and J dropped 7 bases, with 19 bases sitting between them. This CDR3 has 14 residues. The CDR3 sequence: CASRDYYSRREQYV. CDR3 bases: TGTGCCAGCAGAGACTACTACAGCCGGCGGGAGCAGTACGTC.

The rearrangement joins TRBV5-4 to TRBJ2-5, with 8 bases fitting TRBD2. With 0 bases clipped from V and 4 bases from J, the junction kept 8 bases outside the gene matches. The CDR3 is 16 amino acids. Germline V gives CDR1 SGHNT, CDR2 YYREEE (reference sequence). In DNA, the CDR3 is TGTGCCAGCAGCTTGGCCGCCGCGGGAGGAGGAGAGACCCAGTACTTC. Its protein is CASSLAAAGGGETQYF.

The chain couples TRBV4-1 to TRBJ2-2; unclear D gene. Germline CDR1 reads MGHRA; CDR2 reads YSYEKL. CDR3 length: 15 residues. Trimming took 1 base from V and 0 from J, leaving 6 bases between them. CDR3 protein: CASSQVLPNTGELFF. CDR3 bases: TGCGCCAGCAGCCAAGTTCTCCCGAACACCGGGGAGCTGTTTTTT.

The rearrangement links TRBV10-3 to TRBJ2-7; the match to TRBD1 covers 9 bases. Germline trimming cut 6 bases from V and 2 bases from J; bases unmatched to any gene: 2. The CDR3 length is 13 residues. Per germline, CDR1 ENHRY and CDR2 SYGVKD. CDR3 nucleotide sequence: TGTGCCATCAGAGACAGGGGGACCTACGAGCAGTACTTC. This gives the protein CAIRDRGTYEQYF.